One sample yielded the 9 T cell receptor beta chains listed below, sequenced in a study of technical replicates of blood from a few donors. The method was immunoSEQ multiplex PCR; TCRdb's version includes in-frame clones alone and lacks a portion of them. The sample lists around 72,000 clones, 98% occurring once. The sequencing input was T cells isolated from PBMCs. These receptors all stem from a human donor in good health.

CDR3 residues: CASSQGQAYEQYF. In DNA, the CDR3 is TGCGCCAGCAGCCAAGGACAGGCCTACGAGCAGTACTTC. V and J are TRBV4-1 and TRBJ2-7, with D perhaps TRBD1 (6 bases). Deletions cut 1 base from V and 2 bases from J, with 6 bases between. The CDR3 contains 13 residues. Germline-derived CDR1 and CDR2 are MGHRA and YSYEKL.

The chain joins TRBV27 to TRBJ2-3, with TRBD2 as a possible D gene (6 bases). The germline V gene has CDR1 MNHEY and CDR2 SMNVEV (reference sequence). The CDR3 runs 16 residues. V gave up 2 bases and J gave up 0 bases, with 12 bases separating them. The CDR3 region is CASSLKGRLSTDTQYF. The CDR3 nucleotides are TGTGCCAGCAGTTTAAAGGGGAGGCTAAGCACAGATACGCAGTATTTT.

This sequence joins TRBV5-6 and TRBJ2-7, with no clear D. V lost 4 bases and J lost 6, with 8 bases in between. There are 11 residues in the CDR3. Germline V gene sequence: CDR1 SGHDT, CDR2 YYEEEE. The CDR3 nucleotides read TGTGCCAGCAGCCGGTTCGCCGAGCAGTACTTC. Protein: CASSRFAEQYF.

The rearrangement joins TRBV5-1 to TRBJ2-7, with 7 bases aligning to TRBD1. Per the germline V gene, CDR1 is SGHRS and CDR2 is YFSETQ. The CDR3 consists of 14 residues. The CDR3 DNA reads TGCGCTAGTCGGACCCGGGACAGCCTTTACGAGCAGTACTTC. Protein sequence: CASRTRDSLYEQYF.

The chain links TRBV7-2 to TRBJ2-7; 7 bases match TRBD1. This CDR3 is built from 15 residues. The junction had 2 bases not matched to a gene; V was cut back by 0 bases and J by 0 bases. Per the germline V gene, CDR1 is SGHTA and CDR2 is FQGNSA. The CDR3: CASSLARTGSYEQYF. In DNA form, the CDR3 reads TGTGCCAGCAGCTTAGCAAGGACAGGCTCCTACGAGCAGTACTTC.

The chain employs TRBV15 and TRBJ1-1, with D hard to call. V lost 5 bases, J lost 3 bases, and 10 bases lay in between. Looked up from germline, CDR1 is LNHNV and CDR2 is YYDKDF (reference sequence). The CDR3 has 13 residues. CDR3: CATSGGEDTEAFF. The CDR3 DNA reads TGTGCCACCAGCGGTGGAGAGGACACTGAAGCTTTCTTT.

V and J are TRBV2 and TRBJ2-5; possible D gene TRBD1, 6 bases. The CDR3 contains 14 residues. Trimming took 4 bases from V and 4 from J, leaving 13 bases between them. Germline V gives CDR1 SNHLY, CDR2 FYNNEI. CDR3 in DNA: TGTGCCAGCAGTGCAGGGGCCTACCTAGAGACCCAGTACTTC. It codes for CASSAGAYLETQYF.

The chain links TRBV9 to TRBJ2-7; D perhaps matches TRBD2 (6 bases). The CDR3 sequence is 17 residues long. From germline, CDR1 is SGDLS and CDR2 YYNGEE. V lost 0 bases and J 5 bases, leaving 21 bases between the germline ends. CDR3 residues: CASSVGGGGLGDHEQYF. The DNA for the CDR3 is TGTGCCAGCAGCGTAGGTGGTGGGGGACTGGGGGATCACGAGCAGTACTTC.

J is TRBJ2-1 and V is TRBV27; D is perhaps TRBD2 (6 bases). This CDR3 contains 16 residues. The germline V gene has CDR1 MNHEY and CDR2 SMNVEV (reference sequence). The V end was cut by 0 bases, the J end by 8 bases, with 17 bases between. For the CDR3, the DNA is TGTGCCAGCAGTTTATCGTGGGGGGAAACTAGGGATGAGCAGTTCTTC. This gives the protein CASSLSWGETRDEQFF.